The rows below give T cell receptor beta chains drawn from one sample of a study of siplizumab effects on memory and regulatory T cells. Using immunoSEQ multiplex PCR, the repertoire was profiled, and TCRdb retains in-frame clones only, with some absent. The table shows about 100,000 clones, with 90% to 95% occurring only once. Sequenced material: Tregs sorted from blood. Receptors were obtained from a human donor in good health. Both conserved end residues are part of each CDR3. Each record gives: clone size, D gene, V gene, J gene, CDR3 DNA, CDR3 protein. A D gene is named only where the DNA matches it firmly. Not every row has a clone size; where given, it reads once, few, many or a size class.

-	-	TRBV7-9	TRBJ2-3	TGTGCCAGCAGCTTGGGGACGGGAGATACGCAGTATTTT	CASSLGTGDTQYF
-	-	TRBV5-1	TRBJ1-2	TGCGCCAGCAGCTTGGCCGATCCAAGGGGCGGGCGCTACACCTTC	CASSLADPRGGRYTF
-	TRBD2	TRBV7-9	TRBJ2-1	TGTGCCAGCAGTCAATTAGCGGGAGGGCCGGTATACAATGAGCAGTTCTTC	CASSQLAGGPVYNEQFF
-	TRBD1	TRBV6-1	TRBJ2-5	TGTGCCAGCTCGCCGGGACAGGGGCGAGGGGGGACCCAGTACTTC	CASSPGQGRGGTQYF
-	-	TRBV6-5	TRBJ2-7	TGTGCCAGCAGTTTATACTTATCCTACGAGCAGTACTTC	CASSLYLSYEQYF
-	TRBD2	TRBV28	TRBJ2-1	TGTGCCAGCAGAAGCGGGAGCTCCTACAATGAGCAGTTCTTC	CASRSGSSYNEQFF
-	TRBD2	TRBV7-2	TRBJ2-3	TGTGCCAGCAGCCAACTAGCGGCCCGCACAGATACGCAGTATTTT	CASSQLAARTDTQYF
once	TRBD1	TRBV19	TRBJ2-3	TGTGCCAGTAGTACGACAGGGCCAACAGATACGCAGTATTTT	CASSTTGPTDTQYF
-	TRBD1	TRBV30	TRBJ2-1	TGTGCCTGGAGTGTACAGGGGAGCTACAATGAGCAGTTCTTC	CAWSVQGSYNEQFF
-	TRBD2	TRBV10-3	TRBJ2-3	TGTGCCATCAGTGAGCTTTCAGGGGCGGGAGGCTTGGATACGCAGTATTTT	CAISELSGAGGLDTQYF